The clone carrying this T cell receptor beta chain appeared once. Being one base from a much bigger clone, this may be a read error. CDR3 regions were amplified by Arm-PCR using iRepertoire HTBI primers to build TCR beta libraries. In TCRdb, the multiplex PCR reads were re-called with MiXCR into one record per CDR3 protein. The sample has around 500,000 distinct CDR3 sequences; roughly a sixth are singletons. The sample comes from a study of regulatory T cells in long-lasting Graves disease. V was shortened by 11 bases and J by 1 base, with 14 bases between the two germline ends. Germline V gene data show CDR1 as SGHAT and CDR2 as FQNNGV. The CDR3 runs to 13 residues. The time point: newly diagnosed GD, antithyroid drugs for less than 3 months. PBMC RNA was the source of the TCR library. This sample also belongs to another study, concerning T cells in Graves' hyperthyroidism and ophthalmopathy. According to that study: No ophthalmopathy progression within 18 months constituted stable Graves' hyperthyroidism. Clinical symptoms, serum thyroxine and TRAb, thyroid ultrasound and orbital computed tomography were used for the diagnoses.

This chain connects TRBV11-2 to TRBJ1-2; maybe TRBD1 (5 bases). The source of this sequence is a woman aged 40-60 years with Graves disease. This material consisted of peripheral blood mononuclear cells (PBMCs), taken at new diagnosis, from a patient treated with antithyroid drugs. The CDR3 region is CAGRSDSNYGYTF. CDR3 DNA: TGTGCCGGCCGGTCAGACAGTAACTATGGCTACACCTTC.